This paragraph reports one TCR beta chain. The antigen it recognizes is unknown. The read comes to an end 3 residues before the CDR3 does, leaving the germline J gene to fill in the end. These data come from a study of T cells in women clearing cervical HPV infection (dated by TCRdb to the late 2010s). General notes on the study: The cases were about 23 women with histologically confirmed HPV16-related CIN3 or worse, and 2 of those women had invasive cancers. Controls were 25 or so women whose single incident HPV16 infection cleared within 12 months without precancer or cancer developing. Blood from cases was collected at the visit where the lesion was first found, while blood from controls was collected once the infection could no longer be detected. Among cases, blood sampling came a median of roughly 150 days after lesion detection, with an interquartile range of about 80 to 230 days. Since only a few of the women had HLA typing available, the possibility that HLA type was acting as a confounder could not be ruled out. This exploratory proof-of-principle case-control study, nested within the Guanacaste HPV Natural History Study in Costa Rica, compared TCR repertoires among women with different cervical HPV16 outcomes. Cases and controls were matched on age within five years and on year of sample collection. Cases had a median age of approximately 34 years and controls had a median age of around 40, with no significant differences in baseline characteristics. The parent cohort enrolled 10,049 women aged 18 or older in Guanacaste, Costa Rica, in about 1993 to 1994 and followed the women for approximately seven years. Five blinded duplicates per group were added as quality controls, so that 60 or so samples were obtained: roughly 50 participants and 10 replicates. General findings and caveats noted by the study authors: TRBV6-7 relative abundance was lower in cases than in controls (approximately 0.1% versus 0.16%; Bonferroni P = 0.0008). TCR repertoire richness was significantly higher in CIN3+ cases than in controls across sequencing depths, while evenness did not differ. T-cell numbers per sample were unknown, so richness differences could reflect varying T-cell content rather than repertoire biology. Cases were distinguished from controls with an estimated AUC of 0.7 to 0.85 by random forest classifiers combining richness and V gene abundances. The cross-sectional design could not show whether associations preceded infection or resulted from it; effector/memory subsets and HPV-specific T cells were not isolated.

Every participant had a single incident cervical HPV16 infection, and prevalent HPV16 infections were excluded. Cervical HPV DNA was detected with MY09/MY11 PCR, and genotyping was done by dot-blot hybridization. Approximately 15 mL of heparinized blood were centrifuged, and the buffy coat was aliquoted, frozen at -30°C, then stored at -80°C. QIAGEN kits were used to extract genomic DNA from buffy coat specimens. Using the immunoSEQ assay, multiplex PCR amplified TCR beta CDR3 regions from an average of approximately 1,200 ng of genomic DNA per sample. The assay corrected primer bias using a complete synthetic TCR repertoire to establish an amplification baseline. The amplicons were sequenced using the Illumina platform. In the original analysis: Sequences were error-corrected by clustering with frequency ratios and a modified nearest-neighbor algorithm and were then analyzed in the immunoSEQ Analyzer with IMGT gene definitions. At each rarefaction depth, TCR richness and evenness were averaged across 20 rarefaction repeats, and any sample with fewer sequences than the depth was left out. V, D and J gene relative abundances were compared between groups with Wilcoxon rank sum tests, applying FDR correction. In the blinded duplicates, the intraclass correlation was around 96% for TCR richness and averaged approximately 82% across more than 65 gene segments. TCRdb's version of the immuneACCESS table is confined to in-frame rearrangements and falls short of the full clone set. An unresolved V gene accounts for under half of the shortfall where checked; the remainder is of unknown origin. Clone size and the V and J calls come from that table; the DNA yielded D and trimming. This sample's table lists 25,000 to 35,000 clones. Around 20% of the sample belongs to the ten largest clones.

The junction shows trimming of 2 bases on V and 3 bases on J, plus 8 bases between the germline ends. CDR1 and CDR2 were assigned from the germline V gene as SGHTA and FQGTGA. The CDR3, cysteine through phenylalanine, is 13 amino acids long. The DNA has 30 bases, all within the CDR3, and is read from base 1. Recombination joined TRBV7-3 with TRBJ2-7, with the D gene call left open. The clonotype comes from a woman aged 18 to 69 with a cervical HPV16 infection that either progressed to CIN3+ or cleared (not recorded which). Specimen: blood buffy coat. Here the CDR3 is given as CASSLSVNYEQYF. CDR3 DNA (partial): TGTGCCAGCAGCTTATCGGTCAACTACGAG.